This T cell receptor (beta chain) was sequenced in a study of T cell repertoires in cytomegalovirus infection. CDR1 and CDR2 from the germline V gene are SGHVS and FNYEAQ. V was clipped by 5 bases and J by 4 bases, with 17 bases between them. The CDR3 is 15 amino acids. This clonotype came up a few times. TCRdb processed the reads anew with MiXCR; each CDR3 protein has one entry. The sample holds 200,000 to 250,000 distinct CDR3 sequences, roughly 20% seen once. This TCR was recovered from a human donor in good health (CMV status not recorded). Some clones in this sample may be carry-over from other donors' samples. The gene calls are TRBV7-6 and TRBJ1-1; D is unclear. Material: CD8+ T cells from PBMCs. In DNA form, the CDR3 reads TGTGCCAGCAGCCCGGCCGCCTGGGGTAGCACTGAAGCTTTCTTT. Its protein is CASSPAAWGSTEAFF.